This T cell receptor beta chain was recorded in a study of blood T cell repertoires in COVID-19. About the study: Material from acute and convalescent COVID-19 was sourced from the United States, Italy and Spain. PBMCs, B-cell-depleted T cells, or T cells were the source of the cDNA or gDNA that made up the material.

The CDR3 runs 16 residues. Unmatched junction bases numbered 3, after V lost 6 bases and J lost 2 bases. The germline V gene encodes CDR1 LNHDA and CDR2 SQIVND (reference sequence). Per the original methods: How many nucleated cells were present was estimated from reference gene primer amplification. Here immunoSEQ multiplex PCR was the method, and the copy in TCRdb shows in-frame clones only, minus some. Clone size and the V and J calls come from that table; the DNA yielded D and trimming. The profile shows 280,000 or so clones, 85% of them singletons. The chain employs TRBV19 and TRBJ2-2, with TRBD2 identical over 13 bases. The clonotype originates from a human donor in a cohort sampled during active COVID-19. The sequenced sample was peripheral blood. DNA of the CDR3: TGTGCCAGTAGAAGACTAGCGGGAGGTAACACCGGGGAGCTGTTTTTT. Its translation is CASRRLAGGNTGELFF.